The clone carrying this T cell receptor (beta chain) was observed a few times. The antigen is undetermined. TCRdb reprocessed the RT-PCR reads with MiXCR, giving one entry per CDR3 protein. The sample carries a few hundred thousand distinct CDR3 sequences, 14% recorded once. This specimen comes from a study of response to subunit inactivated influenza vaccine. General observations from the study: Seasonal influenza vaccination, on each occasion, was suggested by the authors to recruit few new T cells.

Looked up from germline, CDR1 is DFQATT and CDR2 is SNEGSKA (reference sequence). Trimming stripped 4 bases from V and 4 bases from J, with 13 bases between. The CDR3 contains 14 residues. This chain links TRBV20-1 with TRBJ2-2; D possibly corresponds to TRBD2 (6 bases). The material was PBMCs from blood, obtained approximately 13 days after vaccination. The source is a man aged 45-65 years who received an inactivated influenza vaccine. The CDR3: CSAKLGTATGELFF. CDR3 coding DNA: TGCAGTGCTAAACTTGGGACTGCCACCGGGGAGCTGTTTTTT.